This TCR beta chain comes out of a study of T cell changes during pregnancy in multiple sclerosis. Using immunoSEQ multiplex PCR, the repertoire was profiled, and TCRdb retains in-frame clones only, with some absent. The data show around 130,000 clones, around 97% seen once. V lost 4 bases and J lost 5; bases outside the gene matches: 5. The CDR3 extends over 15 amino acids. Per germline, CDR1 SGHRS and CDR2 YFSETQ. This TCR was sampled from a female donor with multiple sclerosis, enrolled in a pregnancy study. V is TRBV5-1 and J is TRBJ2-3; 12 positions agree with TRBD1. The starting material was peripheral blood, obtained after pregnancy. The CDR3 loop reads CASSRDRGPGDTQYF. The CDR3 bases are TGCGCCAGCAGCCGGGACAGGGGGCCCGGAGATACGCAGTATTTT. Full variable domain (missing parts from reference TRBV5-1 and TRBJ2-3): KAGVTQTPRYLIKTRGQQVTLSCSPISGHRSVSWYQQTPGQGLQFLFEYFSETQRNKGNFPGRFSGRQFSNSRSEMNVSTLELGDSALYLCASSRDRGPGDTQYFGPGTRLTVL.